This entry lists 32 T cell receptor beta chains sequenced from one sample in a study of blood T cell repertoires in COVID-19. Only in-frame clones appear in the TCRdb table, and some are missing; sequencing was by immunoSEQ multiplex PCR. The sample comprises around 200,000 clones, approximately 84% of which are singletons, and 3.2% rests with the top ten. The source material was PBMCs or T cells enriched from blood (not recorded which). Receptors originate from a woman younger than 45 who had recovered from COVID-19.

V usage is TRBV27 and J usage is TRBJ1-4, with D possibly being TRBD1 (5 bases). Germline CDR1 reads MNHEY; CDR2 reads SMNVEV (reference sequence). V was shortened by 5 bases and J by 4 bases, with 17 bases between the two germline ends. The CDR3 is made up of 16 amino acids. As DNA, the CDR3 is TGTGCCAGCAGTCCGCTCGGGACTGCACATAATGAAAAACTGTTTTTT. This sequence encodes CASSPLGTAHNEKLFF.

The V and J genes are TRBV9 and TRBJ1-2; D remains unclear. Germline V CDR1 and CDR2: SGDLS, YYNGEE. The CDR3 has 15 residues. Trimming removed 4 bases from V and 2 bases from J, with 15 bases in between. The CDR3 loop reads CASSPRAAVNYGYTF. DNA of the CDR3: TGTGCCAGCAGCCCTCGAGCGGCAGTAAACTATGGCTACACCTTC. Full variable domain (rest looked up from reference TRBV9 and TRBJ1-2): DSGVTQTPKHLITATGQRVTLRCSPRSGDLSVYWYQQSLDQGLQFLIQYYNGEERAKGNILERFSAQQFPDLHSELNLSSLELGDSALYFCASSPRAAVNYGYTFGSGTRLTVV.

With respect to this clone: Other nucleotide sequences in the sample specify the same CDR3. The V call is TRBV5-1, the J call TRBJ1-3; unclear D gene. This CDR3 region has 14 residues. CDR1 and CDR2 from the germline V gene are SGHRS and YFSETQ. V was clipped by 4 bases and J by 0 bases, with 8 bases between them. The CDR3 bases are TGCGCCAGCAGCCCGGGAAACTCTGGAAACACCATATATTTT. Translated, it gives CASSPGNSGNTIYF.

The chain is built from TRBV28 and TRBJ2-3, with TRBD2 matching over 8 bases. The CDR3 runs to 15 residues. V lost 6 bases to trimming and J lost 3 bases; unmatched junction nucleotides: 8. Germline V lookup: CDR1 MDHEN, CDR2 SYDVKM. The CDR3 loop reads CASRSSGRGTDTQYF. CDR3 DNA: TGTGCCAGCAGGTCGAGCGGGAGAGGGACAGATACGCAGTATTTT.

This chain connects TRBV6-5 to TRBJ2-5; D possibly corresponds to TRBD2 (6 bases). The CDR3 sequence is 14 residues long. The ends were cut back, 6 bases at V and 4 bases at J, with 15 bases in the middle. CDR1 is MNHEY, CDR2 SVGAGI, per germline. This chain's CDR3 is CASRPGRPRETQYF. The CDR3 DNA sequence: TGTGCCAGCAGACCCGGGAGACCTCGAGAGACCCAGTACTTC.

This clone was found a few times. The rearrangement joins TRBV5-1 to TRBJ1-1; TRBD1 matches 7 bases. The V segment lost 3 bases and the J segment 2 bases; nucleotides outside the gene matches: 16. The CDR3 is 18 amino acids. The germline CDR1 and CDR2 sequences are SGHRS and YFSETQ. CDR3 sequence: CASSSPGGLPVSNTEAFF. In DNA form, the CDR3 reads TGCGCCAGCAGCTCTCCAGGGGGACTGCCAGTATCAAACACTGAAGCTTTCTTT.

The CDR3 region has the DNA TGCGCCAGCAGCCTGACCGGACAGGCCGGGGGCTACACCTTC. This sequence encodes CASSLTGQAGGYTF. The chain has TRBV5-1 and TRBJ1-2; TRBD1 aligns across 7 bases. Losses at the gene ends were 4 bases for V and 8 bases for J; bases not matched to a gene: 11. Germline CDR1 reads SGHRS; CDR2 reads YFSETQ. The CDR3 contains 14 residues.

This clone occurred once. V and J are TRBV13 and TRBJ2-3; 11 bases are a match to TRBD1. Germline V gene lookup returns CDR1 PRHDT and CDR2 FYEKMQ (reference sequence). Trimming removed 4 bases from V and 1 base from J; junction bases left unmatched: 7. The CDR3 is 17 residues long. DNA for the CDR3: TGTGCCAGCAGCTCCCGGACAGGGGGCAGTGGCACAGATACGCAGTATTTT. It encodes CASSSRTGGSGTDTQYF.

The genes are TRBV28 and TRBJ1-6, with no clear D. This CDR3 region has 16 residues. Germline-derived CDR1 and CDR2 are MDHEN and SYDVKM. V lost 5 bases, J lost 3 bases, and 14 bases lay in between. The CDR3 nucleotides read TGTGCCAGCAGTCCGAGTTCGCCAAGCTATAATTCACCCCTCCACTTT. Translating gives CASSPSSPSYNSPLHF.

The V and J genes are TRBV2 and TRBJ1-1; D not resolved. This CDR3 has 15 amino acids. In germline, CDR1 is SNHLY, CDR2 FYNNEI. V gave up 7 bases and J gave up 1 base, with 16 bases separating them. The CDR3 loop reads CASTGGSHRNTEAFF. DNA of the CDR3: TGTGCCAGCACCGGCGGATCGCATCGGAACACTGAAGCTTTCTTT.

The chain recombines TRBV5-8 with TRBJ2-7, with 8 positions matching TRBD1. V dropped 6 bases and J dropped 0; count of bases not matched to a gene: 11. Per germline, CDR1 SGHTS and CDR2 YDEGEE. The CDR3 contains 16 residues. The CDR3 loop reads CASTFQGAGSSYEQYV. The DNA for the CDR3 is TGTGCCAGCACCTTCCAGGGGGCAGGGAGCTCCTACGAGCAGTACGTC.

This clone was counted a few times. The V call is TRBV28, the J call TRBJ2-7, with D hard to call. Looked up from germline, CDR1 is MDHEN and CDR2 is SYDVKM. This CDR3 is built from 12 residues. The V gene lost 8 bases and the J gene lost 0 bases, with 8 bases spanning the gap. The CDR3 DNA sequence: TGTGCCAGCCAGGCTTCCTCCTACGAGCAGTACGTC. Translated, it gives CASQASSYEQYV.

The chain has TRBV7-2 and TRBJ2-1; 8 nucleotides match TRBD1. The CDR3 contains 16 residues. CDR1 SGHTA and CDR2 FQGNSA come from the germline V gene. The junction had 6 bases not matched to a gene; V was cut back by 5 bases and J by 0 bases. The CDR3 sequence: CASSQTGVGSYNEQFF. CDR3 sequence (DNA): TGTGCCAGCAGCCAGACAGGGGTCGGCTCCTACAATGAGCAGTTCTTC.

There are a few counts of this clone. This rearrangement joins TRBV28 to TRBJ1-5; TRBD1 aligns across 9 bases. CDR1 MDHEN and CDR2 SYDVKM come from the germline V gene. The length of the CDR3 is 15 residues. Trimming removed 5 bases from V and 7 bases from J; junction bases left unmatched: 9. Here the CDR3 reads CASSPTGTGPQPQHF. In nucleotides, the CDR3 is TGTGCCAGCAGTCCGACCGGGACAGGGCCCCAGCCCCAGCATTTT.

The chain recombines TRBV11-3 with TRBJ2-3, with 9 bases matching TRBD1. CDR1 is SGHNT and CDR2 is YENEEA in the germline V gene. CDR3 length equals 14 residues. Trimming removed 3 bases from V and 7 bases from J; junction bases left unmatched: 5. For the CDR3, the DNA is TGTGCCAGCAGCTTGGGGACAGGGACCTATACGCAGTATTTT. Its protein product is CASSLGTGTYTQYF.

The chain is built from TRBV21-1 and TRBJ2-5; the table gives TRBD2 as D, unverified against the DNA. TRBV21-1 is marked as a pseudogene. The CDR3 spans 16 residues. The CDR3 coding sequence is TGTGCCAGCAGCGGACGCCTGATAGCGGGTCAAGAGACCCAGTACTTC. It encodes CASSGRLIAGQETQYF.

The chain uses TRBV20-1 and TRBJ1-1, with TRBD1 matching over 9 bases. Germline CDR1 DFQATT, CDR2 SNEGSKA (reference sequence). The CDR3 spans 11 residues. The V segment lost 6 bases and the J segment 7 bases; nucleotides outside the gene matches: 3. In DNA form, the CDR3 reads TGCAGTGCGGGGACAGGGTTTGAAGCTTTCTTT. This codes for CSAGTGFEAFF.

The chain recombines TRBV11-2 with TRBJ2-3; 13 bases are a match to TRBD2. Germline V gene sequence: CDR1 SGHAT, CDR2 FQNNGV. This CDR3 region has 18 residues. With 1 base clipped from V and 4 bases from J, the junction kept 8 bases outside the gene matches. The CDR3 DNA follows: TGTGCCAGCAGCTTAGGTTCTAGGACTAGCGGGAGCCCAGATACGCAGTATTTT. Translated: CASSLGSRTSGSPDTQYF.

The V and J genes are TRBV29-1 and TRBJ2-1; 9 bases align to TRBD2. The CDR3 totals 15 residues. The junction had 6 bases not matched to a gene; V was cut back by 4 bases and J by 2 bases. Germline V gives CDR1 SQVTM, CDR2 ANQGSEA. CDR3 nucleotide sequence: TGCAGCGTTGTTCAGCGGGAGGCCCCCTACAATGAGCAGTTCTTC. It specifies CSVVQREAPYNEQFF.

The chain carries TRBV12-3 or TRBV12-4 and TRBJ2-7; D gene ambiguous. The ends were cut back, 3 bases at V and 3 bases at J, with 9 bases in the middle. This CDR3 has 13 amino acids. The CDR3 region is CASSFRHIYEQYV. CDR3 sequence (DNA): TGTGCCAGCAGTTTCCGACACATCTACGAGCAGTACGTC.

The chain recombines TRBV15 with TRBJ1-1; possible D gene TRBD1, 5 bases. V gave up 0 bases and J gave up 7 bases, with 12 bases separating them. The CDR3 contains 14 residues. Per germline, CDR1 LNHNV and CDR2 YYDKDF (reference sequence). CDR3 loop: CATSRDYQGGEAFF. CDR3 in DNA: TGTGCCACCAGCAGAGATTATCAGGGCGGTGAAGCTTTCTTT.

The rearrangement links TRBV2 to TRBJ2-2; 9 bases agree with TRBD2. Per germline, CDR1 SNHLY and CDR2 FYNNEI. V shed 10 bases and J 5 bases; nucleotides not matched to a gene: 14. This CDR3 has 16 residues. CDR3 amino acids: CAISRGGLAGTGELFF. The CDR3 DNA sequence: TGTGCCATCTCCCGGGGGGGACTAGCAGGTACCGGGGAGCTGTTTTTT. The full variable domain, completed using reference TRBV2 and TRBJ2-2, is EPEVTQTPSHQVTQMGQEVILRCVPISNHLYFYWYRQILGQKVEFLVSFYNNEISEKSEIFDDQFSVERPDGSNFTLKIRSTKLEDSAMYFCAISRGGLAGTGELFFGEGSRLTVL.

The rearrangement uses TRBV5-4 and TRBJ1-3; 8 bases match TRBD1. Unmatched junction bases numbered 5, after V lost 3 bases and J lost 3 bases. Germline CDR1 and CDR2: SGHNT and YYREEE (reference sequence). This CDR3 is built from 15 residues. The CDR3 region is CASSSWDRIGNTIYF. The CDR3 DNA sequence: TGTGCCAGCAGCTCATGGGACAGGATTGGAAACACCATATATTTT.

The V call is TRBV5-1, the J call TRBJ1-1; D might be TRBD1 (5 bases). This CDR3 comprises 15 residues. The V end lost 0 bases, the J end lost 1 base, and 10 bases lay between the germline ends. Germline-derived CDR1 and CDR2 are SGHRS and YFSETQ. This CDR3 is CASSLGGGWNTEAFF. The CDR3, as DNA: TGCGCCAGCAGCTTGGGCGGGGGATGGAACACTGAAGCTTTCTTT.

DNA of the CDR3: TGCGCCAGCAGCCCGTGGACAGGAGGACCTCAAGAGACCCAGTACTTC. Its protein product is CASSPWTGGPQETQYF. V usage is TRBV5-1 and J usage is TRBJ2-5; the match to TRBD1 covers 7 bases. Trimming took 4 bases from V and 2 from J; bases not matched to a gene: 11. CDR3 length equals 16 residues. CDR1 is SGHRS and CDR2 is YFSETQ in the germline V gene.

The CDR3 DNA reads as TGTGCCAGCAGCTTAGATTCTTTCAACTATGGCTACACCTTC. Protein sequence: CASSLDSFNYGYTF. This sequence joins TRBV7-2 and TRBJ1-2; no clear D. Germline values: CDR1 SGHTA, CDR2 FQGNSA. The CDR3 sequence is 14 residues long. V was cut by 1 base and J by 2 bases, with 8 bases left in between.

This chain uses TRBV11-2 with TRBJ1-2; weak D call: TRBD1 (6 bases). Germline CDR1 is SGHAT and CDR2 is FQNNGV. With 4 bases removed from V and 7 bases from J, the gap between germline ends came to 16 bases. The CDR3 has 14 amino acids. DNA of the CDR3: TGTGCCAGCAGCTCGGTCCGGGACAAAGGTGGCTACACCTTC. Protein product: CASSSVRDKGGYTF.

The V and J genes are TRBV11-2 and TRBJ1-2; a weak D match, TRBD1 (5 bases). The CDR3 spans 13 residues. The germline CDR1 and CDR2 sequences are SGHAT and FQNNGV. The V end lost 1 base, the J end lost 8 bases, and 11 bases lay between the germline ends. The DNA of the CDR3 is TGTGCCAGCAGCTTAGGGGGCCCCCGGGGCTACACCTTC. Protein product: CASSLGGPRGYTF.

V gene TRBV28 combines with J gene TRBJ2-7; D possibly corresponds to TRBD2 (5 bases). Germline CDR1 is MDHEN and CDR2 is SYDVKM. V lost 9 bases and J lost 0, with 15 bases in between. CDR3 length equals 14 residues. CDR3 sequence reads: CASRSTGVSYEQYF. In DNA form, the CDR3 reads TGTGCCAGTCGAAGTACCGGGGTCTCCTACGAGCAGTACTTC.

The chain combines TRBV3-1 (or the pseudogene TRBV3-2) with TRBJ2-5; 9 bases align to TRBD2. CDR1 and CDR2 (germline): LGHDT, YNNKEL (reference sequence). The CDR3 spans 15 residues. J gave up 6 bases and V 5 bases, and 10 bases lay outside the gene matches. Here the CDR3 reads CASSFGTSSPQTQYF. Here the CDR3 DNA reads TGTGCCAGCAGCTTCGGGACTAGCAGCCCCCAGACCCAGTACTTC.

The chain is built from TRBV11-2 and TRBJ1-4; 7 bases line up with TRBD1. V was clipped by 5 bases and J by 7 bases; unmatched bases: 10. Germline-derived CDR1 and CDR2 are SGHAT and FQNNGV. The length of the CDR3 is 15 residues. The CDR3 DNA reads TGTGCCAGCAGCACCGGGACAGTTTTTGGTGAAAAACTGTTTTTT. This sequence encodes CASSTGTVFGEKLFF.

The CDR3 reads CASSDWTGGINPNTEAFF. The CDR3 coding sequence is TGCGCCAGCAGCGATTGGACAGGGGGCATTAATCCCAACACTGAAGCTTTCTTT. J is TRBJ1-1 and V is TRBV5-1, with 11 bases lining up with TRBD1. Germline CDR1 is SGHRS and CDR2 is YFSETQ. The CDR3 spans 18 residues. V shed 4 bases and J 2 bases; nucleotides not matched to a gene: 13. The whole variable domain, filled in from reference TRBV5-1 and TRBJ1-1, reads KAGVTQTPRYLIKTRGQQVTLSCSPISGHRSVSWYQQTPGQGLQFLFEYFSETQRNKGNFPGRFSGRQFSNSRSEMNVSTLELGDSALYLCASSDWTGGINPNTEAFFGQGTRLTVV.